One and the same sample provided the 21 T cell receptor beta chains below, sequenced in a study of shared clonotypes between healthy human individuals. Clones were sequenced by immunoSEQ multiplex PCR, and TCRdb holds only the in-frame ones, with some missing. Among about 2.3 million clones, just under 95% were seen once, and the ten largest hold around 0.38%. Sequencing was performed on naive CD4+ T cells from PBMCs. Subset here: CD45RA+ positively selected. The receptors were sampled from a man between 18 and 35 years old in good health. Some clones in this sample may be carry-over from other donors' samples.

The chain is built from TRBV5-1 and TRBJ2-1; 9 bases line up with TRBD2. This CDR3 region has 15 residues. Germline CDR1 is SGHRS and CDR2 is YFSETQ. Trimming took 0 bases from V and 7 from J; bases not matched to a gene: 5. CDR3 loop: CASSLEIAGVNEQFF. As DNA, the CDR3 is TGCGCCAGCAGCTTGGAGATAGCGGGAGTTAATGAGCAGTTCTTC.

The chain is built from TRBV10-3 and TRBJ1-2, with D unclear. The CDR3 contains 13 residues. V gave up 7 bases and J gave up 4 bases, with 13 bases separating them. Germline V gene sequence: CDR1 ENHRY, CDR2 SYGVKD. CDR3 amino acids: CAITPAGRYGYTF. CDR3 DNA: TGTGCCATCACCCCAGCAGGACGCTATGGCTACACCTTC.

The rearrangement joins TRBV19 to TRBJ2-2; 7 nucleotides match TRBD1. Trimming removed 6 bases from V and 5 bases from J; junction bases left unmatched: 9. Germline values: CDR1 LNHDA, CDR2 SQIVND (reference sequence). This CDR3 is 15 amino acids long. In nucleotides, the CDR3 is TGTGCCAGTAGGAAGACAGGGAAGCCGACCGGGGAGCTGTTTTTT. Translating gives CASRKTGKPTGELFF.

The chain has TRBV15 and TRBJ1-4, with 10 bases identical to TRBD1. Germline V gives CDR1 LNHNV, CDR2 YYDKDF (reference sequence). This CDR3 spans 16 amino acids. J lost 4 bases, V lost 2 bases, and 4 bases had no gene match. DNA for the CDR3: TGTGCCACCAGCAGACCCGGGACAGGGGTTAATGAAAAACTGTTTTTT. It yields the protein CATSRPGTGVNEKLFF.

This clone occurred a few times. The V gene is TRBV28, the J gene TRBJ1-5; D not resolved. CDR1 is MDHEN and CDR2 is SYDVKM in the germline V gene. The CDR3 consists of 13 residues. Trimming shortened V by 6 bases and J by 3 bases, and 9 bases separated the two germline ends. CDR3 in DNA: TGTGCCAGCAGGCGAAGGGACAATCAGCCCCAGCATTTT. It translates to CASRRRDNQPQHF.

V and J are TRBV9 and TRBJ1-2, with TRBD1 as a possible D gene (5 bases). CDR1 is SGDLS and CDR2 is YYNGEE in the germline V gene. V lost 3 bases to trimming and J lost 8 bases, with 20 bases between them. CDR3 length equals 15 residues. Here the CDR3 DNA reads TGTGCCAGCAGCGCTAACCAGGGTAGGCTAGAGGGCTACACCTTC. Translation gives CASSANQGRLEGYTF.

In its sample, this clone was seen once. The chain uses TRBV7-3 and TRBJ2-3; TRBD1 is a possible D gene (5 bases). Germline V gene data show CDR1 as SGHTA and CDR2 as FQGTGA. This CDR3 region has 17 residues. V was cut by 0 bases and J by 1 base, with 14 bases left in between. CDR3 amino acids: CASSLTIRGGGTDTQYF. In DNA, the CDR3 is TGTGCCAGCAGCTTAACGATAAGGGGTGGGGGCACAGATACGCAGTATTTT.

The J gene is TRBJ1-4, the V gene TRBV29-1; perhaps TRBD1 as D (5 bases). V lost 6 bases to trimming and J lost 7 bases, with 18 bases between them. Germline CDR1 is SQVTM and CDR2 is ANQGSEA. CDR3 size: 14 residues. In DNA form, the CDR3 reads TGCAGCGTGTGGGGAGGGGCGTCTGGTGAAAAACTGTTTTTT. Its protein product is CSVWGGASGEKLFF.

Details on this clone: Other DNA sequences of this sample code for an identical CDR3. The chain combines TRBV9 with TRBJ1-1; D might be TRBD1 (5 bases). Germline loops: CDR1 SGDLS, CDR2 YYNGEE. The V and J ends lost 2 bases and 1 base respectively, with 6 bases between them. The CDR3 contains 13 residues. CDR3 sequence reads: CASSVQGNTEAFF. Here the CDR3 DNA reads TGTGCCAGCAGCGTGCAGGGGAACACTGAAGCTTTCTTT.

The chain uses TRBV28 and TRBJ2-5; D is uncertain. Germline CDR1 reads MDHEN; CDR2 reads SYDVKM. This CDR3 comprises 15 residues. Trimming stripped 4 bases from V and 2 bases from J, with 14 bases between. The DNA for the CDR3 is TGTGCCAGCAGTTCTCCCTTTGGGCGGCAAGAGACCCAGTACTTC. Translating it yields CASSSPFGRQETQYF.

A remark on this clone: This sample also contains other DNA sequences that code for the same CDR3. The V call is TRBV5-1, the J call TRBJ2-1, with 14 bases aligning to TRBD2. Losses at the gene ends were 4 bases for V and 7 bases for J; bases not matched to a gene: 4. Germline-derived CDR1 and CDR2 are SGHRS and YFSETQ. This CDR3 is 15 amino acids long. CDR3 in DNA: TGCGCCAGCAGCCCAGGGACTAGCGGGAGTAATGAGCAGTTCTTC. Protein sequence: CASSPGTSGSNEQFF.

This chain links TRBV7-9 with TRBJ1-1; a possible D gene is TRBD1 (5 bases). V dropped 3 bases and J dropped 6 bases, with 8 bases sitting between them. Germline V CDR1 and CDR2: SEHNR, FQNEAQ (reference sequence). CDR3 length equals 12 residues. The CDR3 loop is CASSLEGPEAFF. CDR3 in DNA: TGTGCCAGCAGCTTGGAGGGGCCTGAAGCTTTCTTT.

The chain links TRBV19 to TRBJ2-7; 7 bases fit TRBD1. CDR3 length: 14 amino acids. Germline V gives CDR1 LNHDA, CDR2 SQIVND (reference sequence). V dropped 1 base and J dropped 4; count of bases not matched to a gene: 4. CDR3 in DNA: TGTGCCAGTAGTATAGGACAGGGTCGATACGAGCAGTACTTC. It translates to CASSIGQGRYEQYF.

The chain is built from TRBV28 and TRBJ1-5, with D unclear. Trimming cost V 5 bases and J 2 bases, with 7 bases left between them. The CDR3 runs to 13 residues. The germline V gene has CDR1 MDHEN and CDR2 SYDVKM. The DNA of the CDR3 is TGTGCCAGCAGTCGGTTGCGCAATCAGCCCCAGCATTTT. Translated: CASSRLRNQPQHF.

The rearrangement joins TRBV5-1 to TRBJ2-7, with TRBD1 matching over 7 bases. Germline CDR1 reads SGHRS; CDR2 reads YFSETQ. V trimming: 4 bases; J trimming: 0 bases; junction bases outside the gene matches: 7. The CDR3 length is 15 residues. The CDR3 reads CASSPGQAVSYEQYF. CDR3 sequence (DNA): TGCGCCAGCAGCCCCGGACAGGCCGTCTCCTACGAGCAGTACTTC. Filled out from reference TRBV5-1 and TRBJ2-7, the complete variable domain reads KAGVTQTPRYLIKTRGQQVTLSCSPISGHRSVSWYQQTPGQGLQFLFEYFSETQRNKGNFPGRFSGRQFSNSRSEMNVSTLELGDSALYLCASSPGQAVSYEQYFGPGTRLTVT.

This chain uses TRBV7-2 with TRBJ2-3; 15 bases map to TRBD2. Germline V gene data show CDR1 as SGHTA and CDR2 as FQGNSA. This CDR3 region has 16 residues. Unmatched junction bases numbered 3, after V lost 5 bases and J lost 3 bases. The CDR3 DNA is TGTGCCAGCAGCATGGGACTAGCGGGAGGTACAGATACGCAGTATTTT. Translated: CASSMGLAGGTDTQYF.

The chain links TRBV5-1 to TRBJ1-2; no firm D call. The length of the CDR3 is 13 residues. Trimming shortened V by 0 bases and J by 7 bases, and 10 bases separated the two germline ends. Germline V gene sequence: CDR1 SGHRS, CDR2 YFSETQ. DNA of the CDR3: TGCGCCAGCAGCTTGGGGGGTATCGGTGGCTACACCTTC. As protein: CASSLGGIGGYTF.

Concerning this clone itself: The sample carries other DNA sequences with the same CDR3. The chain links TRBV7-3 to TRBJ2-5; a weak D match, TRBD2 (7 bases). In germline, CDR1 is SGHTA, CDR2 FQGTGA. Trimming took 3 bases from V and 5 from J, leaving 10 bases between them. The CDR3 is 13 residues long. CDR3 sequence: CASSFRGGETQYF. For the CDR3, the DNA is TGTGCCAGCAGCTTCAGGGGAGGGGAGACCCAGTACTTC.

This chain joins TRBV2 and TRBJ1-4; D might be TRBD1 (5 bases). The CDR3 covers 16 residues. The V gene's germline CDR1 is SNHLY and CDR2 FYNNEI. The germline V and J ends were trimmed by 6 bases and 0 bases, with 14 bases remaining between them. CDR3 coding DNA: TGTGCCAGCAGGGGTTTTCGGGACTCAACTAATGAAAAACTGTTTTTT. Amino acid sequence: CASRGFRDSTNEKLFF.

The rearrangement joins TRBV6-4 to TRBJ1-1; D may be TRBD1 (6 bases). This CDR3 has 13 residues. Germline-derived CDR1 and CDR2 are MRHNA and SNTAGT. Trimming left V 10 bases short and J 0 bases short, with 12 bases between. For the CDR3, the DNA is TGTGCCACCTCCCAGGGGATGAACACTGAAGCTTTCTTT. Amino acids: CATSQGMNTEAFF.

The gene calls are TRBV29-1 and TRBJ1-5; D unresolved. The CDR3 loop spans 12 amino acids. The V gene lost 7 bases and the J gene lost 4 bases, with 11 bases spanning the gap. Germline V gene data show CDR1 as SQVTM and CDR2 as ANQGSEA. The CDR3 nucleotides read TGCAGCGCGAGGGAAACGAATCAGCCCCAGCATTTT. This sequence encodes CSARETNQPQHF.